This TCR beta chain came from a study of blood T cell repertoires in COVID-19. Study-wide background: T cells, B-cell-depleted T cells, or PBMCs provided the cDNA or gDNA that served as material.

Details on this clone: Other DNA sequences from this sample encode an identical CDR3 as well.

The data were produced by immunoSEQ multiplex PCR, yet TCRdb's version contains in-frame clones alone and is incomplete. This repertoire shows about 240,000 clones, roughly 80% found once; its top ten account for roughly 9.6%. This CDR3 contains 13 residues. The V gene's germline CDR1 is LNHDA and CDR2 SQIVND (reference sequence). Trimming removed 6 bases from V and 3 bases from J; junction bases left unmatched: 4. This TCR was recovered from an elderly woman with acute or convalescent COVID-19. Material: peripheral blood. This chain uses TRBV19 with TRBJ1-1; 7 positions agree with TRBD1. The CDR3 region has the DNA TGTGCCAGTAGGACAGGGTTGCACACTGAAGCTTTCTTT. Residues: CASRTGLHTEAFF.